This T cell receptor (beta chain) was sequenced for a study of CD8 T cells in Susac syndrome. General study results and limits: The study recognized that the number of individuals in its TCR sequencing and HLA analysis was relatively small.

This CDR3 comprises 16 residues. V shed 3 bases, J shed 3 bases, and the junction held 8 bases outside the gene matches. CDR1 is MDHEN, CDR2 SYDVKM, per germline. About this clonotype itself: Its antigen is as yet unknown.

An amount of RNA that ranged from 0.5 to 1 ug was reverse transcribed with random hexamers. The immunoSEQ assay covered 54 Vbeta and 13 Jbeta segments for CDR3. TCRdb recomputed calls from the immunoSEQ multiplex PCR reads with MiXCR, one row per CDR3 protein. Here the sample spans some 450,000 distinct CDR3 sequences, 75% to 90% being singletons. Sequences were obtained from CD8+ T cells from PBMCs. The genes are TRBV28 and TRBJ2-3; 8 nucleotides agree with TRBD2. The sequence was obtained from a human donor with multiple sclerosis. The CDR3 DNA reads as TGTGCCAGCAGTTTCGGGGCGGGGGGCGTGACAGATACGCAGTATTTT. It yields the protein CASSFGAGGVTDTQYF.